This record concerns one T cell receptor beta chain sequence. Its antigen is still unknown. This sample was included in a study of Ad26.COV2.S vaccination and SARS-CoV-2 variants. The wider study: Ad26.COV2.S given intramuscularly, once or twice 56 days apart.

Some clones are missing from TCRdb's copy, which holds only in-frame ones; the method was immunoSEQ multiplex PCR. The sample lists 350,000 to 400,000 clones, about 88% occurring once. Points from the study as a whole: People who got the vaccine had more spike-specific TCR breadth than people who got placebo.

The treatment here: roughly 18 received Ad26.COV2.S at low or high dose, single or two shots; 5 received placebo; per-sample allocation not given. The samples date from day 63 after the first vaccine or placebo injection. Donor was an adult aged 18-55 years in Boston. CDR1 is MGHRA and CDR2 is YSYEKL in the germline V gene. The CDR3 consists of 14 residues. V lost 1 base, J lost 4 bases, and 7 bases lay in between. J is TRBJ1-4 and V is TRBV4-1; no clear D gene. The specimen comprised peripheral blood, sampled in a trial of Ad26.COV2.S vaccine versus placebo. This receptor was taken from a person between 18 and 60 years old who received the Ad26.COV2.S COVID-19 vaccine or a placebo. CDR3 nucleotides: TGCGCCAGCAGCCAAGGATCATATAATGAAAAACTGTTTTTT. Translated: CASSQGSYNEKLFF.